These 5 T cell receptor beta chains originate from one sample sequenced in a study of blood T cell repertoires in COVID-19. Measured with immunoSEQ multiplex PCR; TCRdb has only the in-frame clones, and not every one. This table holds a few hundred thousand clones, around nine tenths found once. The specimen was peripheral blood. The receptors stem from a woman in her seventies with COVID-19, enrolled during active disease.

The chain recombines TRBV6-2 or TRBV6-3 with TRBJ2-2; TRBD2 might be the D (7 bases). Germline lookup yields CDR1 MNHEY and CDR2 SVGEGT. This CDR3 has 15 amino acids. The V end was cut by 5 bases, the J end by 6 bases, with 16 bases between. The chain's CDR3 is CASSLPGRGAGELFF. DNA of the CDR3: TGTGCCAGCAGTCTCCCAGGGAGGGGGGCCGGGGAGCTGTTTTTT.

The V and J genes are TRBV11-2 and TRBJ1-1; D may be TRBD1 (5 bases). Between the trimmed V and J ends, which lost 4 bases and 1 base, there was a span of 7 bases. Germline V gene data show CDR1 as SGHAT and CDR2 as FQNNGV. CDR3 length equals 13 residues. The CDR3 DNA reads TGTGCCAGCAGCTGGACACGGAACACTGAAGCTTTCTTT. Protein sequence: CASSWTRNTEAFF.

The V and J genes are TRBV4-1 and TRBJ1-1, with D possibly matching TRBD1 (5 bases). The CDR3 length is 13 residues. Germline V lookup: CDR1 MGHRA, CDR2 YSYEKL. V was pared by 1 base and J by 5 bases, with 8 bases between. In DNA form, the CDR3 reads TGCGCCAGCAGCCAAGTCAGGGAAACTGAAGCTTTCTTT. Translating it yields CASSQVRETEAFF.

The chain links TRBV28 to TRBJ2-7; 9 bases fit TRBD1. Trimming took 5 bases from V and 3 from J; bases not matched to a gene: 8. The germline V gene has CDR1 MDHEN and CDR2 SYDVKM. The CDR3 sequence is 15 residues long. The chain's CDR3 is CASSAPGQGYYEQYF. The DNA for the CDR3 is TGTGCCAGCAGTGCCCCGGGACAGGGTTACTACGAGCAGTACTTC.

This clone was seen many times. CDR3 nucleotide sequence: TGTGCCAGCAGCTCGGGAGGGACTTTCTATGGCTACACCTTC. This encodes CASSSGGTFYGYTF. This chain connects TRBV7-9 to TRBJ1-2, with TRBD1 as a possible D gene (5 bases). The CDR3 runs to 14 residues. V was trimmed by 4 bases and J by 4 bases, leaving 13 bases between them. Per the germline V gene, CDR1 is SEHNR and CDR2 is FQNEAQ (reference sequence).